Following are 20 T cell receptor beta chains from one sample sequenced in a study of regulatory T cells in long-lasting Graves disease (dated by TCRdb to 2020 to 2023). The sample's time point label is to be understood as: newly diagnosed GD, antithyroid drugs for less than 3 months. RNA was extracted from PBMCs in TRIzol for both TCR sequencing and RNA sequencing. Library method: multiplex PCR. Instrument on record: Illumina HiSeq 4000. TCR beta libraries were built with iRepertoire HTBI primers and Arm-PCR amplification of CDR3 regions. TCRdb handled the public reads itself, with Q25 trimming in fastp and clone calling in MiXCR, and kept productive beta chains. Each entry merges the rows of one CDR3 protein and shows their most common DNA and genes. The sample table holds some 330,000 distinct CDR3 sequences, of which approximately 10% were seen once. Jointly, the top ten make up 15% to 20% of the sample.

These records were also assigned to another study, of T cells in Graves' hyperthyroidism and ophthalmopathy.

The source material was peripheral blood mononuclear cells (PBMCs), sampled at new diagnosis, from a patient treated with antithyroid drugs. The source of these receptors is a woman aged 18-30 years with Graves disease. Donor details come from another sample of the same person, matched by shared clones.

As for this clonotype: One end of the junction fails to match germline, which may point to a read error. This rearrangement joins TRBV5-1 to TRBJ1-1; 9 bases fit TRBD1. The CDR3 is made up of 14 amino acids. The V gene's germline CDR1 is SGHRS and CDR2 YFSETQ. CDR3 DNA: TGCGCCAACAGCTTGGGACAGGGGAACACTGAAGCTTTCTTT. Protein product: CANSLGQGNTEAFF. Based on the CDR3 plus reference TRBV5-1 and TRBJ1-1, the full variable domain is KAGVTQTPRYLIKTRGQQVTLSCSPISGHRSVSWYQQTPGQGLQFLFEYFSETQRNKGNFPGRFSGRQFSNSRSEMNVSTLELGDSALYLCANSLGQGNTEAFFGQGTRLTVV.

In this sample, this clonotype turned up many times. The chain uses TRBV14 and TRBJ1-1; 7 nucleotides match TRBD1. Germline V gene data show CDR1 as SGHDN and CDR2 as FVKESK. The CDR3 extends over 15 amino acids. V was pared by 0 bases and J by 1 base, with 2 bases of the junction left unmatched. CDR3 loop: CASSQDWDRNTEAFF. The CDR3 coding sequence is TGTGCCAGCAGCCAAGATTGGGACAGGAACACTGAAGCTTTCTTT.

In its sample, this clonotype was seen many times. The rearrangement links TRBV5-5 to TRBJ2-2; D gene uncertain. Trimming removed 3 bases from V and 0 bases from J, with 6 bases in between. The germline CDR1 and CDR2 sequences are SGHKS and YYEKEE (reference sequence). This CDR3 has 14 amino acids. CDR3 loop: CASSYSPNTGELFF. Here the CDR3 DNA reads TGTGCCAGCAGCTACAGCCCGAACACCGGGGAGCTGTTTTTT.

This clonotype was recorded many times. This chain connects TRBV7-2 to TRBJ2-7; 7 nucleotides match TRBD2. The CDR3 sequence is 13 residues long. Trimming cost V 2 bases and J 9 bases; bases outside gene matches: 7. CDR1 and CDR2 (germline): SGHTA, FQGNSA. The CDR3 sequence: CASSLFLAAGQYF. Here the CDR3 DNA reads TGTGCCAGCAGCTTATTCCTAGCGGCGGGGCAGTACTTC.

This sequence joins TRBV20-1 and TRBJ2-1; a possible D gene is TRBD2 (7 bases). The CDR3 runs to 14 residues. The V gene's germline CDR1 is DFQATT and CDR2 SNEGSKA (reference sequence). Trimming cost V 8 bases and J 6 bases, with 20 bases left between them. In DNA, the CDR3 is TGCAGTTCCCCTGGGGGGGCTTGGGGCAATGAGCAGTTCTTC. This sequence encodes CSSPGGAWGNEQFF.

This clonotype came up a few times. A much more abundant neighbour one base away suggests this may be a read error. The V call is TRBV7-9, the J call TRBJ1-1; D remains unclear. This CDR3 has 11 residues. In germline, CDR1 is SEHNR, CDR2 FQNEAQ (reference sequence). V was shortened by 7 bases and J by 1 base, with 4 bases between the two germline ends. The CDR3 DNA reads as TGTGCCAGCACCAAGAACACTGAAGCTTTCTTT. Its protein is CASTKNTEAFF.

This clonotype occurred a few times. The V call is TRBV5-1, the J call TRBJ1-1, with 7 bases aligning to TRBD1. Trimming removed 0 bases from V and 1 base from J; junction bases left unmatched: 3. Per germline, CDR1 SGHRS and CDR2 YFSETQ. The CDR3 has 15 amino acids. DNA of the CDR3: TGCGCCAGCAGCTTGGTCTGGACAGGGAACACTGAAGCTTTCTTT. Its protein is CASSLVWTGNTEAFF.

This clonotype was seen ten or more times. V is TRBV11-2 and J is TRBJ2-5; D may be TRBD1 (5 bases). Trimming took off 0 bases at V and 9 bases at J, with 17 bases between the two ends. The CDR3 spans 15 residues. CDR1 SGHAT and CDR2 FQNNGV come from the germline V gene. CDR3 DNA: TGTGCCAGCAGCTTAGATAATGCAGGGTGGTGGGCCCAGTACTTC. This codes for CASSLDNAGWWAQYF.

This clonotype has just a few counts. The chain links TRBV2 to TRBJ2-4, with D possibly TRBD2 on 5 matching bases. The CDR3 is made up of 17 amino acids. V dropped 6 bases and J dropped 0 bases, with 18 bases sitting between them. CDR1 is SNHLY, CDR2 FYNNEI, per germline. CDR3 sequence: CASSPTIPGLAKNIQYF. The CDR3 DNA follows: TGTGCCAGCAGCCCAACAATTCCTGGACTAGCCAAAAACATTCAGTACTTC.

In its sample, this clonotype was seen many times. At one boundary the junction diverges from the germline segment, which might be a read error. The rearrangement uses TRBV13 and TRBJ2-7, with 12 bases that match TRBD2. Germline V lookup: CDR1 PRHDT, CDR2 FYEKMQ (reference sequence). The CDR3 has 15 amino acids. The CDR3 sequence is CASSVGLAGKGEQYF. Written as DNA, the CDR3 is TGTGCCAGCAGCGTAGGACTAGCGGGAAAAGGCGAGCAGTACTTC.

This clonotype was counted at least ten times. The CDR3: CASQPHSGSVNTEAFF. As DNA, the CDR3 is TGTGCCTCCCAACCGCATTCAGGGTCTGTGAACACTGAAGCTTTCTTT. The chain couples TRBV12-3 or TRBV12-4 to TRBJ1-1; maybe TRBD1 (5 bases). With 11 bases removed from V and 0 bases from J, the gap between germline ends came to 22 bases. This CDR3 has 16 amino acids.

Ten or more counts support this clonotype. V and J are TRBV11-2 and TRBJ2-7; D not resolved. V was trimmed by 5 bases and J by 3 bases, leaving 5 bases between them. Germline loops: CDR1 SGHAT, CDR2 FQNNGV. The CDR3 sequence is 11 residues long. The DNA for the CDR3 is TGTGCCAGCAGCCCAGACTACGAGCAGTACTTC. Translation gives CASSPDYEQYF.

The rearrangement links TRBV27 to TRBJ1-2, with D unresolved. The V end was cut by 2 bases, the J end by 2 bases, with 12 bases between. Per the germline V gene, CDR1 is MNHEY and CDR2 is SMNVEV (reference sequence). The CDR3 is 15 amino acids. This CDR3 is CASSLTMSQNYGYTF. CDR3 DNA sequence: TGTGCCAGCAGTTTAACGATGAGTCAAAACTATGGCTACACCTTC.

This clonotype was seen only a few times. V is TRBV7-9 and J is TRBJ1-2; 9 nucleotides align to TRBD1. CDR1 is SEHNR, CDR2 FQNEAQ, per germline (reference sequence). After removal of 5 bases from V and 10 bases from J, the junction contained 5 bases not matched to a gene. CDR3 length equals 12 residues. This chain's CDR3 is CASSPGTGYYTF. The DNA of the CDR3 is TGTGCCAGCAGCCCCGGGACAGGGTACTACACCTTC.

This clonotype has at least ten counts. V and J are TRBV28 and TRBJ1-2; D remains ambiguous. V shed 3 bases and J shed 5 bases, with 25 bases lying between them. Germline V CDR1 and CDR2: MDHEN, SYDVKM. The CDR3 sequence is 18 residues long. The CDR3 DNA follows: TGTGCCAGCAGTTTCCGCCATTTTGGCCGCAGGCTGGGGTATGGCTACACCTTC. This translates into CASSFRHFGRRLGYGYTF.

This clonotype was counted ten times or more. V and J are TRBV15 and TRBJ1-4, with D uncertain. The CDR3 loop spans 13 amino acids. CDR1 is LNHNV, CDR2 YYDKDF, per germline (reference sequence). Trimming cost V 3 bases and J 9 bases, with 11 bases left between them. This CDR3 reads CATSSDDGKKLFF. CDR3 sequence (DNA): TGTGCCACCAGCAGTGACGATGGGAAAAAACTGTTTTTT.

This clonotype was counted at least ten times. V gene TRBV6-1 combines with J gene TRBJ1-5; 10 bases are a match to TRBD1. There are 17 residues in the CDR3. J was trimmed by 2 bases and V by 7 bases; bases with no gene match: 11. Germline V gives CDR1 MNHNS, CDR2 SASEGT. CDR3 region: CASTRGTGVRGNQPQHF. CDR3 coding DNA: TGTGCCAGCACTAGAGGGACAGGGGTTAGGGGCAATCAGCCCCAGCATTTT.

This clonotype appeared many times. This chain uses TRBV27 with TRBJ1-4, with a weak D call TRBD1 (5 bases). CDR1 and CDR2 from the germline V gene are MNHEY and SMNVEV (reference sequence). Trimming left V 1 base short and J 13 bases short, with 25 bases between. The CDR3 has 17 amino acids. The CDR3 DNA reads as TGTGCCAGCAGTTTATGCTTTTACAGGCCCACCTATGGGGGACTGTTTTTT. Its translation: CASSLCFYRPTYGGLFF.

The chain's CDR3 is CASSEYKFPGKAFF. In DNA form, the CDR3 reads TGTGCCAGCAGTGAATATAAATTTCCCGGGAAAGCTTTCTTT. The chain carries TRBV25-1 and TRBJ1-1, with D hard to call. Deletions cut 0 bases from V and 9 bases from J, with 14 bases between. Germline CDR1 MGHDK, CDR2 SYGVNS. The CDR3 consists of 14 residues.

Many counts were recorded for this clonotype. The CDR3 spells CASSPPAGQDFQYF. CDR3 DNA: TGTGCCAGCAGTCCTCCGGCAGGGCAGGATTTTCAGTACTTC. The J gene is TRBJ2-4, the V gene TRBV12-3 or TRBV12-4, with a possible D match to TRBD1 (5 bases). The V gene lost 5 bases and the J gene lost 11 bases, with 19 bases spanning the gap. CDR3 size: 14 residues.